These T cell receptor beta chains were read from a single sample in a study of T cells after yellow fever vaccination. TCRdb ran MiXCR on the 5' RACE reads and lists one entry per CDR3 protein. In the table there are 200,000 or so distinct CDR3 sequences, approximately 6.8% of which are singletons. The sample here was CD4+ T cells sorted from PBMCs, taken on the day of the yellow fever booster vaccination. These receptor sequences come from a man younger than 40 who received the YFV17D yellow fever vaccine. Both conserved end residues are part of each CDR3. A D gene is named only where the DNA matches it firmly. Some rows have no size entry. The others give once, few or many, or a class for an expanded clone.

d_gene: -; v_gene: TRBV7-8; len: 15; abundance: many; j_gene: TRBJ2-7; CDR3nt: TGTGCCAGCAGCCCGCCGCTAGCGAACTCCTACGAGCAGTACTTC; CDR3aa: CASSPPLANSYEQYF
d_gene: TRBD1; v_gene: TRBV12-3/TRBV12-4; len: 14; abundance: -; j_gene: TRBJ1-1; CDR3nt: TGTGCCAGCAGACCCAGGGGGATGAACACTGAAGCTTTCTTT; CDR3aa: CASRPRGMNTEAFF
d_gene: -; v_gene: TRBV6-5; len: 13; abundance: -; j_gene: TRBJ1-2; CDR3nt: TGTGCCAGCAGTTACAGGGGTTGGAGGAGCTACACCTTC; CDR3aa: CASSYRGWRSYTF
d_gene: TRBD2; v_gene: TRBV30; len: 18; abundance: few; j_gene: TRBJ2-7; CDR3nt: TGTGCCTGGAGTGCCCAAATCCCTTGGGGGACTAGCGGTTACGAGCAGTACTTC; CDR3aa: CAWSAQIPWGTSGYEQYF
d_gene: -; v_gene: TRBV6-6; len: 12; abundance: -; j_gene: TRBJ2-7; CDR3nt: TGTGCCAGCAATCGACAGAGGTACGAGCAGTACTTC; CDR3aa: CASNRQRYEQYF
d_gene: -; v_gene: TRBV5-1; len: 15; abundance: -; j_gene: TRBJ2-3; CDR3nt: TGCGCCAGCAGCCGGACAGCCTCACACCCAGATACGCAGTATTTT; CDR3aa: CASSRTASHPDTQYF
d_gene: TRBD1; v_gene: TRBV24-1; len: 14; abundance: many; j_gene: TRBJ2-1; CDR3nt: TGTGCCACCGGTGACAGGGGTAGGGTCAATGAGCAGTTCTTC; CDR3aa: CATGDRGRVNEQFF
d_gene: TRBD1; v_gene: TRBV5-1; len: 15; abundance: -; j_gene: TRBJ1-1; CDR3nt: TGCGCCAGCAGCTTGGCTCGACAGGGGAGCACTGAAGCTTTCTTT; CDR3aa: CASSLARQGSTEAFF
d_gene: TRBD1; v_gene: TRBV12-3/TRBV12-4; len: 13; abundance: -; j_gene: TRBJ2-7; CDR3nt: TGTGCCAGCAGTTTCTACAGGGGTGGCGAGCAGTACTTC; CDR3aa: CASSFYRGGEQYF
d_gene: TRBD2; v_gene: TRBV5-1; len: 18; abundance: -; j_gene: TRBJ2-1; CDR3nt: TGCGCCAGCAGGACGTCCGGGACTAGCGGGCACACACACAATGAGCAGTTCTTC; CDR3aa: CASRTSGTSGHTHNEQFF